The sequence of this T cell receptor (beta chain) was determined in a study of cytomegalovirus exposure and HLA in healthy donors. Primers: 60 Vbeta forward and 13 Jbeta reverse. Here immunoSEQ multiplex PCR was the method, and the copy in TCRdb shows in-frame clones only, minus some. The sample includes fewer than 250,000 clones. The CDR3 runs 15 residues. Germline assignment: CDR1 MNHEY and CDR2 SVGAGI. The junction had 8 bases not matched to a gene; V was cut back by 6 bases and J by 5 bases. What was sequenced was PBMCs. V usage is TRBV6-5 and J usage is TRBJ2-1, with 9 bases identical to TRBD2. The source is a woman younger than 45 in good health and CMV-seropositive. The CDR3 reads CASSQTSGGHNEQFF. CDR3 coding DNA: TGTGCCAGCAGCCAGACAAGCGGGGGGCACAATGAGCAGTTCTTC.